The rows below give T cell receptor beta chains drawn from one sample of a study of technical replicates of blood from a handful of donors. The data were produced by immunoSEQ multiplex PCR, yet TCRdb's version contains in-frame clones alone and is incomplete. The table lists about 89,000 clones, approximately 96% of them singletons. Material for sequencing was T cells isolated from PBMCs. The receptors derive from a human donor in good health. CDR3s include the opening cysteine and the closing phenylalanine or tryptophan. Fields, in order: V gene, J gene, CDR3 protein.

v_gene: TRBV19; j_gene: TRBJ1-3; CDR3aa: CASSIRVAGNTIYF
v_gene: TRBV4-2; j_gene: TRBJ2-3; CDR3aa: CASSQEGGDTQYF
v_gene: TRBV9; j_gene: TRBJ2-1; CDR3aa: CASSVAGLGDNEQFF
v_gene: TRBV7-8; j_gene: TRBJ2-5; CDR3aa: CASSLIAGGPETQYF
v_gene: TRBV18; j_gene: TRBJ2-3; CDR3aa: CASSPPKQGKTQYF
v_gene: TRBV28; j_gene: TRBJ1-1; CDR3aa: CASSREFYLPAFF
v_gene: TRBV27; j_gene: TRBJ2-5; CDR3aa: CASSPLTGPETQYF
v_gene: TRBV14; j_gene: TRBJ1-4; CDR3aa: CASNYPGQGEEDEKLFF
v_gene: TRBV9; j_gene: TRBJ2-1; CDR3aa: CASSVGFRGTGGRYNEQFF
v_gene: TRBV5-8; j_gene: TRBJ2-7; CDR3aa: CASSLRTPQWRGYEQYF
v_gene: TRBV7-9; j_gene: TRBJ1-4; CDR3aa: CASSLGPNAGTNEKLFF
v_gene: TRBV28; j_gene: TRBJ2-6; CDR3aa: CASSPPNSGANVLTF
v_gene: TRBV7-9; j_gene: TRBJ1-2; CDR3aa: CASSSPPRQGQNYGYTF
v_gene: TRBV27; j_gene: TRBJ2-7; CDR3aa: CASSFRQGAYEQYF
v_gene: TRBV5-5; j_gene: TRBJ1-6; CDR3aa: CASSLSHSLNSPLHF
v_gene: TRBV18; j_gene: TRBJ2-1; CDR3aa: CASSPLFLAGGPVNEQFF
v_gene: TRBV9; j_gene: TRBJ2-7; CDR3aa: CASSPGPDSYEQYF
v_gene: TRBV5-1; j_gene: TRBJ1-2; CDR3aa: CASSLATTRGDKGYTF
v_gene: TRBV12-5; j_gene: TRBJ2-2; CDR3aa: CASAFSGGAKAGELFF
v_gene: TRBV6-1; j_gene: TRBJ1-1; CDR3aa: CASRGQGFTEAFF
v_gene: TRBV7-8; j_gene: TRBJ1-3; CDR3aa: CASSLVASSGNTIYF
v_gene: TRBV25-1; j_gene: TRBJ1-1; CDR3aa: CASSDSSSGEAFF
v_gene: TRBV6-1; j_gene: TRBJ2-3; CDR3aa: CASSGVAGGRDTQYF
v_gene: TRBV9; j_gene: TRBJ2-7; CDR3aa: CASSDYYEQYF
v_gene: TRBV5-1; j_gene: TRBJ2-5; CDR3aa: CASSPDRLGPAGTQYF
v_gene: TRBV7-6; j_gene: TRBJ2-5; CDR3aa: CASSFQSGQETQYF
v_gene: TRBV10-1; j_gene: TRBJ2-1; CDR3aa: CASSESVQGGYYNEQFF
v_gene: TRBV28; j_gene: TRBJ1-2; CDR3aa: CASSLAGFYGYTF
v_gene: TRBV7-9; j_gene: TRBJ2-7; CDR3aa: CASSLTGTPFYEQYF
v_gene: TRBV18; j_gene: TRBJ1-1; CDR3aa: CASSPKFKSIEDTEAFF
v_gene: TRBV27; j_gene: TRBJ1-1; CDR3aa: CASLRQGQEAFF
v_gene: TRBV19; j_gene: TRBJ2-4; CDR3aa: CASSIVLWGDQLAKNIQYF
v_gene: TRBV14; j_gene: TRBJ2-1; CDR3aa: CASSHTSLGLGYNEQFF
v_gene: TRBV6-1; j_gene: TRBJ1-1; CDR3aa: CASSGSGYTEAFF
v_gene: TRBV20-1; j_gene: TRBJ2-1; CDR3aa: CSASTDNEQFF
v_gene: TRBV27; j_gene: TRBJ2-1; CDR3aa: CASSHLLVRKENEQFF
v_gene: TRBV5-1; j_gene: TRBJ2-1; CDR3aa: CASSLEEAGAPLNEQFF
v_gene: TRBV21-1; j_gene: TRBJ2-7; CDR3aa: CASQSSGTAFYEQYF
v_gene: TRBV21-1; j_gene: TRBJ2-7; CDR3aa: CASSPCRAVNSSYEQYF
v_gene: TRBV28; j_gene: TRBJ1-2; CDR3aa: CASSSSNYGYTF
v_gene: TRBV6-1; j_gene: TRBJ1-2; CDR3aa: CAARDRAIDGYTF